The present T cell receptor beta chain was sequenced within a study of PD-1 blockade in mismatch repair-deficient tumors. In the study overall: Patients had approximately 12 mismatch repair-deficient cancer types, all previously treated and progressing.

The study's findings and limits: Tumor-resident clones, often absent from pretreatment blood, expanded after pembrolizumab and then contracted.

In germline, CDR1 is SGHTA, CDR2 FQGNSA. The CDR3 runs 16 residues. The V end was cut by 1 base, the J end by 0 bases, with 11 bases between. PCR or immunohistochemistry showed mismatch repair deficiency in every enrolled patient. The TCR-sequenced patients were a few responders to pembrolizumab. The protocol was immunoSEQ multiplex PCR, while the TCRdb copy is restricted to in-frame clones and leaves out a portion. The repertoire holds tens of thousands of clones, with about 87% as singletons. This clone came up once. Its antigen is unidentified. Sequenced here: peripheral blood, sampled 52 weeks after starting pembrolizumab. This chain uses TRBV7-2 with TRBJ2-3; D unresolved. The receptor comes from an adult with mismatch repair-deficient cancer. This CDR3 reads CASSLGLQASTDTQYF. CDR3 nucleotides: TGTGCCAGCAGCTTAGGCCTGCAGGCCAGCACAGATACGCAGTATTTT.